This T cell receptor (beta chain) was found in a study of blood T cell repertoires in COVID-19. Study information: Both acute and convalescent COVID-19 samples were obtained from the United States, Italy and Spain. The cDNA or gDNA used as material had been derived from T cells, B-cell-depleted T cells, or PBMCs.

The CDR3 has 13 residues. Trimming pared 2 bases from V and 7 bases from J, leaving 9 bases between. The germline V gene encodes CDR1 LNHDA and CDR2 SQIVND (reference sequence). Measured with immunoSEQ multiplex PCR; TCRdb has only the in-frame clones, and not every one. The table lists under 55,000 clones, roughly four fifths of them singletons. The chain has TRBV19 and TRBJ2-1, with D hard to call. The receptor's source is a human donor in a cohort sampled during active COVID-19. Sequenced input: peripheral blood. CDR3 sequence: CASSITHRNEQFF. CDR3 bases: TGTGCCAGTAGTATAACACACCGAAATGAGCAGTTCTTC.